These 24 T cell receptor beta chains were sequenced from one sample in a study of PD-L1 blockade in urothelial cancer. Time point reported: peripheral blood 6 weeks after treatment start. Libraries were prepared by immunoSEQ multiplex PCR; TCRdb keeps only in-frame clonotypes and omits some of them. The table lists about 120,000 clones, roughly 86% of them singletons, with around 2.4% in the top ten. Material: PBMCs, obtained around atezolizumab (anti-PD-L1) treatment. Receptor source: a man over 45 with urothelial cancer.

This rearrangement joins TRBV28 to TRBJ1-2; a possible D gene is TRBD1 (6 bases). Germline V gives CDR1 MDHEN, CDR2 SYDVKM. The CDR3 loop spans 13 amino acids. The V gene lost 6 bases and the J gene lost 4 bases, with 12 bases spanning the gap. As DNA, the CDR3 is TGTGCCAGCAGCCTAACAGGGTTCTATGGCTACACCTTC. This gives the protein CASSLTGFYGYTF.

This rearrangement joins TRBV30 to TRBJ2-7; TRBD2 agrees at 13 bases. The CDR3 has 17 residues. Losses at the gene ends were 2 bases for V and 4 bases for J; bases not matched to a gene: 11. CDR1 is GTSNPN and CDR2 is SVGIG in the germline V gene (reference sequence). The CDR3 spells CAWSISRTSGSGYEQYF. In DNA, the CDR3 is TGTGCCTGGAGTATATCCCGGACTAGCGGGAGCGGATACGAGCAGTACTTC.

The V gene is TRBV18, the J gene TRBJ2-7; 10 nucleotides match TRBD1. J was trimmed by 6 bases and V by 3 bases; bases with no gene match: 8. The CDR3 totals 15 residues. Germline CDR1 reads KGHSH; CDR2 reads LQKENI. In nucleotides, the CDR3 is TGTGCCAGCTCACCGGGGGGACAGGGGAGCTCCGAGCAGTACTTC. Its translation: CASSPGGQGSSEQYF.

The rearrangement joins TRBV15 to TRBJ1-5; D gene uncertain. Germline assignment: CDR1 LNHNV and CDR2 YYDKDF (reference sequence). V gave up 6 bases and J gave up 3 bases, with 12 bases separating them. This CDR3 region has 14 residues. CDR3 sequence: CATRGGKVNQPQHF. The CDR3, as DNA: TGTGCCACCAGAGGAGGCAAGGTCAATCAGCCCCAGCATTTT.

The chain employs TRBV27 and TRBJ2-1, with 7 bases aligning to TRBD2. This CDR3 comprises 12 residues. J gave up 9 bases and V 5 bases, and 4 bases lay outside the gene matches. Per germline, CDR1 MNHEY and CDR2 SMNVEV (reference sequence). The CDR3 DNA sequence: TGTGCCAGCAGTCGCGGGGGAGGTGAGCAGTTCTTC. The encoded protein is CASSRGGGEQFF.

The count of this clone is one. The chain recombines TRBV7-2 with TRBJ1-3; TRBD1 agrees at 10 bases. J lost 4 bases, V lost 4 bases, and 4 bases had no gene match. Looked up from germline, CDR1 is SGHTA and CDR2 is FQGNSA. This CDR3 region has 15 residues. The CDR3 region has the DNA TGTGCCAGCAGCTCACGGACAGGGGGAGGAAACACCATATATTTT. It is translated as CASSSRTGGGNTIYF.

Points on this clone: The sample contains more than one DNA sequence encoding this CDR3. V is TRBV7-9 and J is TRBJ2-7, with 9 bases matching TRBD2. The CDR3 length is 14 residues. Trimming cost V 0 bases and J 3 bases; bases outside gene matches: 0. The germline V gene encodes CDR1 SEHNR and CDR2 FQNEAQ (reference sequence). CDR3 protein: CASSLASGSYEQYF. The CDR3, as DNA: TGTGCCAGCAGCTTAGCTAGCGGGAGCTACGAGCAGTACTTC.

The J gene is TRBJ2-2, the V gene TRBV27; 7 bases are shared with TRBD2. J lost 4 bases, V lost 5 bases, and 7 bases had no gene match. CDR3 length equals 15 residues. The germline CDR1 and CDR2 sequences are MNHEY and SMNVEV (reference sequence). In nucleotides, the CDR3 is TGTGCCAGCAGTCAAGCGGCGGGAGTCACCGGGGAGCTGTTTTTT. It yields the protein CASSQAAGVTGELFF.

The CDR3 region is CASSKEGGLAGIRQNEQFF. The CDR3 DNA is TGTGCCAGCAGCAAAGAAGGGGGACTAGCGGGAATTCGGCAAAATGAGCAGTTCTTC. The chain joins TRBV21-1 to TRBJ2-1; the table gives TRBD2 as D, unverified against the DNA. TRBV21-1 is a pseudogene segment. The CDR3 is 19 amino acids.

V usage is TRBV18 and J usage is TRBJ1-2; 7 positions match TRBD1. CDR3 length equals 14 residues. V lost 4 bases and J lost 6; bases outside the gene matches: 8. CDR1 and CDR2 from the germline V gene are KGHSH and LQKENI. This CDR3 is CASSRDSLGNGYTF. CDR3 nucleotide sequence: TGTGCCAGCTCACGGGACAGCCTAGGGAATGGCTACACCTTC.

This clone was counted a few times. The chain is built from TRBV19 and TRBJ2-7, with 7 nucleotides matching TRBD1. The germline V gene encodes CDR1 LNHDA and CDR2 SQIVND (reference sequence). CDR3 size: 16 residues. V shed 5 bases and J 3 bases; nucleotides not matched to a gene: 13. The chain's CDR3 is CASSSRTGPTRYEQYF. The CDR3 nucleotides are TGTGCCAGTAGTTCACGGACAGGCCCTACTCGCTACGAGCAGTACTTC.

This chain joins TRBV2 and TRBJ2-3; D call uncertain. With 6 bases removed from V and 6 bases from J, the gap between germline ends came to 10 bases. The CDR3 is made up of 12 amino acids. Germline V lookup: CDR1 SNHLY, CDR2 FYNNEI. In DNA, the CDR3 is TGTGCCAGCAGGCCTGTAGATGATACGCAGTATTTT. Encoded protein: CASRPVDDTQYF.

In this sample, this clone turned up a few times. CDR3 sequence: CASGPTGTLGTTEAFF. CDR3 DNA sequence: TGTGCCAGCGGACCGACAGGAACTCTGGGGACCACTGAAGCTTTCTTT. V is TRBV19 and J is TRBJ1-1; possibly TRBD1 for D (6 bases). The germline V and J ends were trimmed by 9 bases and 4 bases, with 24 bases remaining between them. There are 16 residues in the CDR3. Per germline, CDR1 LNHDA and CDR2 SQIVND (reference sequence).

This chain joins TRBV30 and TRBJ2-2; TRBD2 might be the D (6 bases). The length of the CDR3 is 15 residues. Germline V gives CDR1 GTSNPN, CDR2 SVGIG (reference sequence). Trimming removed 3 bases from V and 1 base from J, with 12 bases in between. For the CDR3, the DNA is TGTGCCTGGAGGTCCTGGCGGGAGAACACCGGGGAGCTGTTTTTT. Translating gives CAWRSWRENTGELFF. The complete variable domain, with remaining parts taken from reference TRBV30 and TRBJ2-2, reads SQTIHQWPATLVQPVGSPLSLECTVEGTSNPNLYWYRQAAGRGLQLLFYSVGIGQISSEVPQNLSASRPQDRQFILSSKKLLLSDSGFYLCAWRSWRENTGELFFGEGSRLTVL.

V is TRBV18 and J is TRBJ2-5, with 10 bases matching TRBD2. The V gene's germline CDR1 is KGHSH and CDR2 LQKENI. J lost 0 bases, V lost 4 bases, and 2 bases had no gene match. The CDR3 spans 15 residues. The CDR3 nucleotides read TGTGCCAGCTCACGTGGGACTAGCGACCAAGAGACCCAGTACTTC. Translation: CASSRGTSDQETQYF.

The chain uses TRBV6-1 and TRBJ2-1; 12 bases line up with TRBD2. V gave up 6 bases and J gave up 9 bases; unmatched junction bases: 9. In germline, CDR1 is MNHNS, CDR2 SASEGT. This CDR3 contains 15 residues. In DNA form, the CDR3 reads TGTGCCAGCAGGACCGGGACTAGCGGGTTGGTTGAGCAGTTCTTC. Amino acid sequence: CASRTGTSGLVEQFF.

In its sample, this clone was seen a few times. The chain links TRBV13 to TRBJ2-1; tentative D call: TRBD2 (6 bases). With 4 bases removed from V and 2 bases from J, the gap between germline ends came to 12 bases. This CDR3 has 15 amino acids. Germline V gives CDR1 PRHDT, CDR2 FYEKMQ (reference sequence). The DNA for the CDR3 is TGTGCCAGCAGCTCCCCGGGGGAGACCTACAATGAGCAGTTCTTC. Translated, it gives CASSSPGETYNEQFF.

The J gene is TRBJ2-1, the V gene TRBV4-1; TRBD2 matches 12 bases. The CDR3 totals 17 residues. Losses at the gene ends were 3 bases for V and 10 bases for J; bases not matched to a gene: 13. Per germline, CDR1 MGHRA and CDR2 YSYEKL. CDR3 in amino acids: CASSQGLLAGGHGEQFF. The CDR3 nucleotides are TGCGCCAGCAGCCAGGGCCTCCTAGCGGGAGGGCATGGGGAGCAGTTCTTC.

This chain uses TRBV28 with TRBJ2-7; TRBD2 matches at 10 bases. This CDR3 is built from 18 residues. Germline V gives CDR1 MDHEN, CDR2 SYDVKM. Trimming removed 8 bases from V and 4 bases from J; junction bases left unmatched: 20. The CDR3 loop reads CASQFSLSRTSGKYEQYF. Here the CDR3 DNA reads TGTGCCAGCCAGTTCTCCCTATCGAGGACTAGCGGAAAATACGAGCAGTACTTC.

The V call is TRBV9, the J call TRBJ2-3; unclear D gene. The CDR3 loop spans 16 amino acids. Trimming left V 0 bases short and J 2 bases short, with 13 bases between. Germline CDR1 and CDR2: SGDLS and YYNGEE. The CDR3 coding sequence is TGTGCCAGCAGCGTAGAGGAGCGCGTAGCCACAGATACGCAGTATTTT. This sequence encodes CASSVEERVATDTQYF. The entire variable domain, with the rest obtained from reference TRBV9 and TRBJ2-3, is as follows: DSGVTQTPKHLITATGQRVTLRCSPRSGDLSVYWYQQSLDQGLQFLIQYYNGEERAKGNILERFSAQQFPDLHSELNLSSLELGDSALYFCASSVEERVATDTQYFGPGTRLTVL.

This clone is medium-sized in the sample. J is TRBJ2-2 and V is TRBV28, with D possibly matching TRBD2 (5 bases). The V end lost 2 bases, the J end lost 4 bases, and 11 bases lay between the germline ends. Germline V CDR1 and CDR2: MDHEN, SYDVKM. This CDR3 spans 15 amino acids. The CDR3 DNA follows: TGTGCCAGCAGTTTACCCGAGCGGAGCACCGGGGAGCTGTTTTTT. Protein sequence: CASSLPERSTGELFF.

This chain uses TRBV2 with TRBJ2-6, with 9 bases identical to TRBD1. Trimming took 7 bases from V and 1 from J; bases not matched to a gene: 2. The CDR3 is 15 amino acids. Germline V gene lookup returns CDR1 SNHLY and CDR2 FYNNEI. The CDR3 protein is CASTQGASGANVLTF. CDR3 nucleotides: TGTGCCAGCACACAGGGGGCGTCTGGGGCCAACGTCCTGACTTTC.

This chain connects TRBV9 to TRBJ2-1, with TRBD2 matching over 16 bases. The V segment lost 0 bases and the J segment 10 bases; nucleotides outside the gene matches: 16. From germline, CDR1 is SGDLS and CDR2 YYNGEE. The CDR3 extends over 20 amino acids. Here the CDR3 DNA reads TGTGCCAGCAGCGTAGATCCGGGACTAGCGGGAGGGCCGGAAAATTGCGAGCAGTTCTTC. Amino acid sequence: CASSVDPGLAGGPENCEQFF.

The gene calls are TRBV7-9 and TRBJ1-3, with 10 bases fitting TRBD1. The CDR3 is 17 amino acids. V shed 1 base and J 2 bases; nucleotides not matched to a gene: 5. CDR1 and CDR2 from the germline V gene are SEHNR and FQNEAQ (reference sequence). The CDR3: CASSLDVTGGTGNTIYF. The CDR3 DNA reads as TGTGCCAGCAGCTTAGATGTGACAGGGGGCACTGGAAACACCATATATTTT.